This TCR beta chain was observed in a study of T cell responses to AZD1222 COVID-19 vaccine. Findings and caveats of the study: A mostly white British donor set with more females was recruited, and clonal diversity was possibly underestimated.

TCRdb's table, derived via immunoSEQ multiplex PCR, lists solely in-frame clones and lacks some. The sample lists roughly 150,000 clones, more than 85% occurring once. As regards this clone: Its antigen is unknown.

Losses at the gene ends were 3 bases for V and 6 bases for J; bases not matched to a gene: 6. CDR1 and CDR2 (germline): LNHDA, SQIVND (reference sequence). The CDR3 extends over 15 amino acids. This clonotype was obtained from an adult in good health. Sequenced here: peripheral blood, sampled on day 0 of AZD1222 vaccination. This chain links TRBV19 with TRBJ2-1; 9 nucleotides align to TRBD2. CDR3 in amino acids: CASSIGSSGINEQFF. The CDR3 nucleotides are TGTGCCAGTAGTATCGGCTCTAGCGGGATCAATGAGCAGTTCTTC.